This T cell receptor beta chain was identified during a study of vaccination effects on CD4 cells after COVID-19. Germline V lookup: CDR1 SGHRS, CDR2 YFSETQ. There are 13 residues in the CDR3. V was shortened by 0 bases and J by 8 bases, with 11 bases between the two germline ends. CD4+ T cells specific for antigen were expanded with viral peptide pools by the ViraFEST assay before sequencing. Following culture for roughly 10 days, CD4+ T cells were isolated. Subjects were given two BNT162b2 or mRNA-1273 vaccine doses. Nobody among the vaccine recipients had prior SARS-CoV-2 infection (nucleocapsid antibodies were negative). After around 2.2 million PBMC were placed in each well, they were cultured with roughly 11 IU/ml IL-2 and 10 ug/ml peptides. Half the medium was swapped for IL-2 medium on days 3 and 7. TCRdb keeps only in-frame clones here, not all; method: immunoSEQ multiplex PCR. The sample yields under 50,000 clones, about 80% seen once.

Note on this clone: The antigen remains undetermined.

The starting material was CD4+ T cells from PBMCs cultured with HCoV-NL63 spike peptides, obtained after COVID-19 vaccination. The receptor was derived from a human donor who received a COVID-19 vaccine. Some clones in this sample may be carry-over from other donors' samples. The chain uses TRBV5-1 and TRBJ1-2, with a possible D match to TRBD1 (5 bases). CDR3 loop: CASSLAGMGGYTF. CDR3 DNA: TGCGCCAGCAGCTTGGCAGGGATGGGCGGCTACACCTTC. The whole variable domain, remainder taken from reference TRBV5-1 and TRBJ1-2, is KAGVTQTPRYLIKTRGQQVTLSCSPISGHRSVSWYQQTPGQGLQFLFEYFSETQRNKGNFPGRFSGRQFSNSRSEMNVSTLELGDSALYLCASSLAGMGGYTFGSGTRLTVV.